This T cell receptor beta chain comes out of a study of Tregs in tolerant kidney transplant recipients. Turning to the study itself: Mixed chimerism was transient after nonmyeloablative marrow transplants from related graft donors.

Study-level results: Nucleotide sequences could not be compared across some patients' samples due to primer changes. Tolerant patients' donor-specific Tregs expanded beyond overall Tregs, suggesting antigen-driven growth.

On this clone: Its antigen remains unknown.

Produced via immunoSEQ multiplex PCR; TCRdb's table is partial and in-frame only. The data hold over 50,000 clones, with approximately 83% observed a single time. This CDR3 spans 15 amino acids. Per the germline V gene, CDR1 is SGHVS and CDR2 is FQNEAQ. V shed 5 bases and J 4 bases; nucleotides not matched to a gene: 4. The J gene is TRBJ2-1, the V gene TRBV7-8, with 11 bases fitting TRBD1. Sequenced here: Tregs from blood, sampled before the transplant. The receptor comes from a human donor who received a combined kidney and bone marrow transplant. The CDR3 coding sequence is TGTGCCAGCAGCCCCCGGGACAGGGGGTACAATGAGCAGTTCTTC. Translating it yields CASSPRDRGYNEQFF.